This TCR beta chain was captured by sequencing in a study of blood T cell repertoires in COVID-19. Whole-study context: The analysed material was cDNA or gDNA that came from T cells, B-cell-depleted T cells, or PBMCs.

This CDR3 is built from 14 residues. Germline CDR1 and CDR2: GTSNPN and SVGIG (reference sequence). The J segment lost 4 bases and the V segment lost 8 bases, leaving 10 bases of the junction unmatched. This clone was seen just once. Produced via immunoSEQ multiplex PCR; TCRdb's table is partial and in-frame only. This sample has 75,000 to 100,000 clones, with approximately 81% found just once. This clonotype was sampled from a woman of 80 years or more with acute or convalescent COVID-19. The sequenced sample was peripheral blood. V usage is TRBV30 and J usage is TRBJ2-5; 10 bases fit TRBD2. CDR3 protein: CAGYYSGGSETQYF. The CDR3 coding sequence is TGTGCCGGCTATTATAGCGGGGGGTCAGAGACCCAGTACTTC.